Listed below are T cell receptor beta chains from one sample, sequenced in a study of cytomegalovirus exposure and HLA in healthy donors. Clones were sequenced by immunoSEQ multiplex PCR, and TCRdb holds only the in-frame ones, with some missing. The profile shows 150,000 to 200,000 clones, about 79% of them singletons. The sequenced sample was PBMCs. All receptors derive from a man aged 45-60 years in good health and CMV-seropositive. Each CDR3 is given with its conserved first and last residue. The order of the fields is J gene, V gene, D gene, clone size, CDR3 protein, CDR3 DNA. A D gene is named only where the DNA matches it firmly. Size values are once, few and many counts, or a class for expanded clones, and some rows have none.

j_gene: TRBJ2-6; v_gene: TRBV7-9; d_gene: -; abundance: -; CDR3aa: CASSPRVSGANVLTF; CDR3nt: TGTGCCAGCAGCCCCAGGGTTTCCGGGGCCAACGTCCTGACTTTC
j_gene: TRBJ2-3; v_gene: TRBV19; d_gene: TRBD1; abundance: -; CDR3aa: CASGTVTTDTQYF; CDR3nt: TGTGCCAGCGGGACAGTTACCACAGATACGCAGTATTTT
j_gene: TRBJ2-5; v_gene: TRBV28; d_gene: -; abundance: -; CDR3aa: CASSRQQETQYF; CDR3nt: TGTGCCAGCAGTAGACAGCAAGAGACCCAGTACTTC
j_gene: TRBJ1-1; v_gene: TRBV11-3; d_gene: -; abundance: once; CDR3aa: CASSLGGGEAFF; CDR3nt: TGTGCCAGCAGCCTGGGGGGGGGTGAGGCTTTCTTT
j_gene: TRBJ1-5; v_gene: TRBV28; d_gene: -; abundance: -; CDR3aa: CASSLSQVSNQPQHF; CDR3nt: TGTGCCAGCAGTTTATCTCAGGTTAGCAATCAGCCCCAGCATTTT
j_gene: TRBJ2-6; v_gene: TRBV7-9; d_gene: TRBD2; abundance: -; CDR3aa: CASSLGGGAGANVLTF; CDR3nt: TGTGCCAGCAGCTTAGGGGGGGGAGCTGGGGCCAACGTCCTGACTTTC
j_gene: TRBJ1-2; v_gene: TRBV7-5; d_gene: -; abundance: -; CDR3aa: CVRSLGAQMNYGYTF; CDR3nt: TGTGTCAGAAGCCTAGGGGCCCAGATGAACTATGGCTACACCTTC
j_gene: TRBJ1-2; v_gene: TRBV28; d_gene: -; abundance: few; CDR3aa: CASSLATVNYGYTF; CDR3nt: TGTGCCAGCAGTCTCGCGACAGTTAACTATGGCTACACCTTC
j_gene: TRBJ2-1; v_gene: TRBV5-1; d_gene: -; abundance: once; CDR3aa: CASCPGGGYYNEQFF; CDR3nt: TGCGCCAGCTGCCCAGGAGGGGGCTATTACAATGAGCAGTTCTTC
j_gene: TRBJ1-1; v_gene: TRBV2; d_gene: TRBD1; abundance: few; CDR3aa: CASSDRTGNTEAFF; CDR3nt: TGTGCCAGCAGTGATAGGACAGGGAACACTGAAGCTTTCTTT
j_gene: TRBJ1-2; v_gene: TRBV18; d_gene: TRBD1; abundance: -; CDR3aa: CASSPGQGGHGYTF; CDR3nt: TGTGCCAGCTCACCGGGACAGGGGGGCCATGGCTACACCTTC
j_gene: TRBJ2-3; v_gene: TRBV9; d_gene: -; abundance: -; CDR3aa: CASSPRVPGTDTQYF; CDR3nt: TGTGCCAGCAGCCCGAGGGTACCGGGAACAGATACGCAGTATTTT
j_gene: TRBJ2-2; v_gene: TRBV5-4; d_gene: -; abundance: -; CDR3aa: CASSTIEGWELFF; CDR3nt: TGTGCCAGCAGCACAATCGAGGGTTGGGAGCTGTTTTTT
j_gene: TRBJ2-7; v_gene: TRBV6-5; d_gene: TRBD1; abundance: -; CDR3aa: CASSPRQGIYEQYF; CDR3nt: TGTGCCAGCAGTCCGAGACAGGGGATCTACGAGCAGTACTTC
j_gene: TRBJ1-1; v_gene: TRBV11-2; d_gene: -; abundance: -; CDR3aa: CASSFRVSNTEAFF; CDR3nt: TGTGCCAGCAGCTTCAGGGTTTCGAACACTGAAGCTTTCTTT
j_gene: TRBJ2-7; v_gene: TRBV6-1; d_gene: TRBD2; abundance: -; CDR3aa: CASSEFLGAGGKYEQYF; CDR3nt: TGTGCCAGCAGTGAATTCCTCGGGGCGGGGGGGAAATACGAGCAGTACTTC
j_gene: TRBJ1-1; v_gene: TRBV7-9; d_gene: TRBD1; abundance: few; CDR3aa: CASSSGQGSTEAFF; CDR3nt: TGTGCCAGCAGCTCGGGACAGGGAAGTACTGAAGCTTTCTTT
j_gene: TRBJ2-3; v_gene: TRBV5-6; d_gene: TRBD1; abundance: -; CDR3aa: CASGIYGTASTDTQYF; CDR3nt: TGTGCCAGCGGAATATACGGGACAGCAAGCACAGATACGCAGTATTTT
j_gene: TRBJ1-1; v_gene: TRBV18; d_gene: TRBD1; abundance: -; CDR3aa: CASSPWAGGVVNTEAFF; CDR3nt: TGTGCCAGCTCACCATGGGCAGGGGGCGTAGTGAACACTGAAGCTTTCTTT
j_gene: TRBJ2-5; v_gene: TRBV7-2; d_gene: TRBD2; abundance: -; CDR3aa: CASSLSGGARETQYF; CDR3nt: TGTGCCAGCAGCTTGAGCGGGGGGGCTAGAGAGACCCAGTACTTC
j_gene: TRBJ1-5; v_gene: TRBV15; d_gene: -; abundance: few; CDR3aa: CATSRGYNQPQHF; CDR3nt: TGTGCCACCAGCAGAGGTTACAATCAGCCCCAGCATTTT
j_gene: TRBJ1-3; v_gene: TRBV27; d_gene: TRBD1; abundance: -; CDR3aa: CASSFGGQGGTIYF; CDR3nt: TGTGCCAGCAGTTTCGGAGGACAGGGGGGCACCATATATTTT
j_gene: TRBJ1-5; v_gene: TRBV28; d_gene: TRBD1; abundance: -; CDR3aa: CATQTGGSNQPQHF; CDR3nt: TGTGCCACCCAGACAGGGGGGAGCAATCAGCCCCAGCATTTT
j_gene: TRBJ1-2; v_gene: TRBV4-3; d_gene: TRBD1; abundance: -; CDR3aa: CASSQDLGTGLSVWGYTF; CDR3nt: TGCGCCAGCAGCCAAGATCTAGGGACAGGGTTATCAGTGTGGGGCTACACCTTC
j_gene: TRBJ1-2; v_gene: TRBV4-1; d_gene: -; abundance: -; CDR3aa: CASGQGQGPGYTF; CDR3nt: TGCGCCAGCGGCCAAGGTCAGGGGCCCGGCTACACCTTC
j_gene: TRBJ2-5; v_gene: TRBV5-4; d_gene: TRBD1; abundance: few; CDR3aa: CASSKTTGGGETQYF; CDR3nt: TGTGCCAGCAGCAAAACGACAGGGGGCGGGGAGACCCAGTACTTC
j_gene: TRBJ2-5; v_gene: TRBV4-1; d_gene: TRBD2; abundance: -; CDR3aa: CASSQRGGGQETQYF; CDR3nt: TGCGCCAGCAGCCAGCGGGGCGGGGGGCAAGAGACCCAGTACTTC
j_gene: TRBJ1-1; v_gene: TRBV6-1; d_gene: -; abundance: -; CDR3aa: CASSEVVRGIEAFF; CDR3nt: TGTGCCAGCAGTGAAGTGGTAAGAGGGATTGAAGCTTTCTTT
j_gene: TRBJ2-1; v_gene: TRBV5-6; d_gene: TRBD1; abundance: once; CDR3aa: CASSPGQGSGEQFF; CDR3nt: TGTGCCAGCAGCCCGGGACAGGGGTCAGGTGAGCAGTTCTTC
j_gene: TRBJ1-5; v_gene: TRBV28; d_gene: -; abundance: -; CDR3aa: CASSLTGFGNQPQHF; CDR3nt: TGTGCCAGCAGTTTAACGGGATTTGGCAATCAGCCCCAGCATTTT
j_gene: TRBJ1-4; v_gene: TRBV7-2; d_gene: TRBD1; abundance: -; CDR3aa: CASSLNRGINEKLFF; CDR3nt: TGTGCCAGCAGCCTCAACAGGGGAATTAATGAAAAACTGTTTTTT